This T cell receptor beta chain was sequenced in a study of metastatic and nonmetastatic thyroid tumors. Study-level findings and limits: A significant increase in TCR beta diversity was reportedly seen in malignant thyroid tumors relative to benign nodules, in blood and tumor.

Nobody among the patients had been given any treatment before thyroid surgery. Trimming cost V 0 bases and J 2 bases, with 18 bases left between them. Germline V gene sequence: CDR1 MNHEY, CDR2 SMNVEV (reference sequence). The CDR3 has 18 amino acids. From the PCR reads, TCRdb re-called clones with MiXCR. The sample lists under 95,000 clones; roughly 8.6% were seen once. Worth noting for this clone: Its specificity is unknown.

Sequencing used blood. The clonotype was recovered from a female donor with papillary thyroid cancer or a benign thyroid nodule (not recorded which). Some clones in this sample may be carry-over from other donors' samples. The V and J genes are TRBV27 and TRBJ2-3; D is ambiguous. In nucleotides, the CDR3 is TGTGCCAGCAGTTTATCCACGGACGACTCTACAATCACAGATACGCAGTATTTT. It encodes CASSLSTDDSTITDTQYF.